Each of the 29 T cell receptor beta chains below was sequenced from the same sample in a study of read filtering for tumor transcriptome and immune sequencing. The library was built from approximately 400 ng RNA with molecular barcoded adaptors for alpha/delta and beta/gamma chains. Using its own MiXCR run on the reads, TCRdb lists one record per CDR3 protein. The table lists some 43,000 distinct CDR3 sequences, 13% of them singletons. Material for sequencing was a population of CD138-negative cells sorted from bone marrow. The receptors originated from a donor at least 40 years old with multiple myeloma.

This clonotype was detected many times. This sequence joins TRBV19 and TRBJ2-7; 12 bases map to TRBD1. The CDR3 consists of 15 residues. V shed 6 bases and J 6 bases; nucleotides not matched to a gene: 9. Germline loops: CDR1 LNHDA, CDR2 SQIVND (reference sequence). The DNA for the CDR3 is TGTGCCAGTAGAAACTGGGACAGGGGGCAGGGCGAGCAGTACTTC. Translating it yields CASRNWDRGQGEQYF.

This clonotype came up many times. The chain employs TRBV7-2 and TRBJ1-5; no firm D call. V was trimmed by 3 bases and J by 3 bases, leaving 9 bases between them. The CDR3 runs 14 residues. Germline V lookup: CDR1 SGHTA, CDR2 FQGNSA. The CDR3 loop reads CASSFATPNQPQHF. The CDR3 coding sequence is TGTGCCAGCAGCTTCGCGACACCCAATCAGCCCCAGCATTTT.

This clonotype was seen repeatedly, ten times or more. The rearrangement uses TRBV28 and TRBJ2-7, with 7 bases matching TRBD2. Germline CDR1 is MDHEN and CDR2 is SYDVKM. V was pared by 5 bases and J by 1 base, with 8 bases of the junction left unmatched. This CDR3 comprises 15 residues. The CDR3 DNA sequence: TGTGCCAGCAGTCCCCCGACTAGCAGTTCCTACGAGCAGTACTTC. Its translation: CASSPPTSSSYEQYF.

This clonotype showed up many times. This sequence joins TRBV11-3 and TRBJ2-1; D call uncertain. V was trimmed by 0 bases and J by 5 bases, leaving 5 bases between them. From germline, CDR1 is SGHNT and CDR2 YENEEA. This CDR3 has 13 amino acids. For the CDR3, the DNA is TGTGCCAGCAGCTTAGACTTGGACAATGAGCAGTTCTTC. It is translated as CASSLDLDNEQFF.

This clonotype has a handful of counts. The gene calls are TRBV7-9 and TRBJ2-4, with D tentatively TRBD2 (5 bases). There are 12 residues in the CDR3. V lost 3 bases, J lost 7 bases, and 7 bases lay in between. Per the germline V gene, CDR1 is SEHNR and CDR2 is FQNEAQ (reference sequence). DNA for the CDR3: TGTGCCAGCAGCTTTTGGGAGAACATTCAGTACTTC. Translated: CASSFWENIQYF.

This clonotype was counted at least ten times. V is TRBV29-1 and J is TRBJ2-1; D is undetermined. The V and J ends lost 4 bases and 6 bases respectively, with 10 bases between them. The V gene's germline CDR1 is SQVTM and CDR2 ANQGSEA. This CDR3 region has 12 residues. The CDR3 DNA reads as TGCAGCGTTGTCCCCCGAACCAATGAGCAGTTCTTC. Amino acids: CSVVPRTNEQFF.

This clonotype was counted at least ten times. This chain joins TRBV9 and TRBJ2-3; 10 bases are a match to TRBD2. CDR1 and CDR2 from the germline V gene are SGDLS and YYNGEE. The CDR3 runs to 18 residues. Germline trimming cut 0 bases from V and 0 bases from J; bases unmatched to any gene: 7. The CDR3 sequence: CASSVATAGGPSTDTQYF. CDR3 nucleotides: TGTGCCAGCAGCGTAGCTACAGCGGGAGGGCCGAGCACAGATACGCAGTATTTT.

This clonotype was seen at least ten times. The gene calls are TRBV6-2 or TRBV6-3 and TRBJ2-5; D gene uncertain. Trimming stripped 6 bases from V and 5 bases from J, with 13 bases between. Germline lookup yields CDR1 MNHEY and CDR2 SVGEGT. This CDR3 comprises 13 residues. The CDR3 sequence is CASSLPPLETQYF. The DNA of the CDR3 is TGTGCCAGCAGCCTCCCCCCCCTGGAGACCCAGTACTTC.

This clonotype has a handful of counts. The gene calls are TRBV20-1 and TRBJ1-1; D may be TRBD1 (6 bases). Germline V gives CDR1 DFQATT, CDR2 SNEGSKA (reference sequence). CDR3 length: 12 amino acids. The V end lost 6 bases, the J end lost 4 bases, and 12 bases lay between the germline ends. The CDR3 DNA reads as TGCAGTGCCAGCCGGGGGGCCACTGAAGCTTTCTTT. Protein product: CSASRGATEAFF.

This clonotype has ten or more counts. The CDR3 is CASLRGTGAFLELFF. The CDR3 DNA is TGTGCCAGCCTTAGGGGGACAGGGGCCTTCTTGGAGCTGTTTTTT. The chain has TRBV6-1 and TRBJ2-2; 10 positions agree with TRBD1. V dropped 8 bases and J dropped 10; count of bases not matched to a gene: 13. Germline-derived CDR1 and CDR2 are MNHNS and SASEGT. The CDR3 contains 15 residues.

This clonotype occurred many times. Here the CDR3 reads CASRPSGSYNEQFF. The CDR3 DNA reads as TGTGCCAGCAGACCTAGCGGCTCCTACAATGAGCAGTTCTTC. The chain has TRBV2 and TRBJ2-1; 7 bases are a match to TRBD2. The CDR3 consists of 14 residues. Germline assignment: CDR1 SNHLY and CDR2 FYNNEI. The V and J ends lost 6 bases and 0 bases, in that order; junction bases with no gene match: 2.

This clonotype was observed at least ten times. The chain is built from TRBV19 and TRBJ2-1; TRBD1 agrees at 7 bases. After removal of 5 bases from V and 4 bases from J, the junction contained 11 bases not matched to a gene. Germline CDR1 is LNHDA and CDR2 is SQIVND (reference sequence). The length of the CDR3 is 16 residues. The CDR3 nucleotides read TGTGCCAGTAGTGGTACCGGAACAGGGGAATACAATGAGCAGTTCTTC. The encoded protein is CASSGTGTGEYNEQFF.

In its sample, this clonotype was seen many times. This rearrangement joins TRBV5-4 to TRBJ2-1, with 13 bases fitting TRBD2. The CDR3 is made up of 16 amino acids. The germline gives CDR1 SGHNT, CDR2 YYREEE (reference sequence). V trimming: 0 bases; J trimming: 7 bases; junction bases outside the gene matches: 4. CDR3 sequence: CASSLGTSGSKNEQFF. DNA for the CDR3: TGTGCCAGCAGCTTGGGGACTAGCGGGAGCAAAAATGAGCAGTTCTTC.

This clonotype was observed at least ten times. The CDR3, as DNA: TGTGCCAGTAGTTTAGCGGGATCAAACACCGGGGAGCTGTTTTTT. Protein sequence: CASSLAGSNTGELFF. The chain carries TRBV19 and TRBJ2-2; TRBD2 matches at 8 bases. In germline, CDR1 is LNHDA, CDR2 SQIVND (reference sequence). There are 15 residues in the CDR3. With V trimmed by 5 bases and J by 2 bases, 4 bases remained unmatched.

The rearrangement uses TRBV27 and TRBJ2-7, with a tentative D call TRBD2 (5 bases). Germline V lookup: CDR1 MNHEY, CDR2 SMNVEV (reference sequence). Trimming took off 6 bases at V and 0 bases at J, with 15 bases between the two ends. The CDR3 runs 15 residues. CDR3 DNA sequence: TGTGCCAGCAGATTTGCGGGCCAGAGCTCCTACGAGCAGTACTTC. As protein: CASRFAGQSSYEQYF.

To note about this clonotype: A much larger clone lies one base from this, so it may be a read error. This chain joins TRBV6-2 or TRBV6-3 and TRBJ2-4; D may be TRBD2 (5 bases). The tail of the sequence fits TRBJ2-3 better, so the J call may be wrong. This CDR3 region has 17 residues. Germline CDR1 and CDR2: MNHEY and SVGEGT. The CDR3 is CASTNGGLQAPGDTQYF. The CDR3 coding sequence is TGTGCCAGCACTAACGGAGGCTTACAAGCCCCGGGAGATACGCAGTATTTT.

V and J are TRBV11-2 and TRBJ2-7, with D perhaps being TRBD1 or TRBD2 (5 bases each). CDR3 size: 16 residues. The germline V and J ends were trimmed by 1 base and 7 bases, with 20 bases remaining between them. Germline V gene lookup returns CDR1 SGHAT and CDR2 FQNNGV. The chain's CDR3 is CASSLVAGTDSGEQYF. Written as DNA, the CDR3 is TGTGCCAGCAGCTTAGTTGCCGGGACGGACTCGGGGGAGCAGTACTTC. The full variable domain, completed using reference TRBV11-2 and TRBJ2-7, is EAGVAQSPRYKIIEKRQSVAFWCNPISGHATLYWYQQILGQGPKLLIQFQNNGVVDDSQLPKDRFSAERLKGVDSTLKIQPAKLEDSAVYLCASSLVAGTDSGEQYFGPGTRLTVT.

In this sample, this clonotype turned up many times. The rearrangement uses TRBV28 and TRBJ2-2, with a possible D match to TRBD1 (5 bases). The V gene lost 4 bases and the J gene lost 1 base, with 7 bases spanning the gap. This CDR3 has 14 residues. The germline CDR1 and CDR2 sequences are MDHEN and SYDVKM. The CDR3 DNA reads TGTGCCAGCAGTTCAGGGCGGAACACCGGGGAGCTGTTTTTT. Amino acid sequence: CASSSGRNTGELFF.

Only a few counts were recorded for this clonotype. The CDR3 protein is CSAKIERTGATDTQYF. In DNA form, the CDR3 reads TGCAGTGCCAAAATAGAAAGGACAGGGGCCACAGATACGCAGTATTTT. This chain joins TRBV20-1 and TRBJ2-3; 9 bases are shared with TRBD1. The CDR3 contains 16 residues. Germline lookup yields CDR1 DFQATT and CDR2 SNEGSKA (reference sequence). Losses at the gene ends were 6 bases for V and 2 bases for J; bases not matched to a gene: 12.

This clonotype was seen at least ten times. J is TRBJ2-1 and V is TRBV6-5; 14 nucleotides match TRBD2. The CDR3 is 18 residues long. The germline CDR1 and CDR2 sequences are MNHEY and SVGAGI. V lost 2 bases and J lost 7; bases outside the gene matches: 10. The CDR3 DNA sequence: TGTGCCAGCAGTTACGCGAACGGACTAGCGGGAGGCAATAATGAGCAGTTCTTC. Protein: CASSYANGLAGGNNEQFF.

The chain links TRBV9 to TRBJ2-2; tentatively, D is TRBD2 (6 bases). V lost 3 bases and J 1 base, leaving 13 bases between the germline ends. The CDR3 loop spans 16 amino acids. Germline V gene data show CDR1 as SGDLS and CDR2 as YYNGEE. CDR3 DNA sequence: TGTGCCAGCAGCGCGTCTAGCGCCCAGAACACCGGGGAGCTGTTTTTT. This encodes CASSASSAQNTGELFF. The whole variable domain, remainder taken from reference TRBV9 and TRBJ2-2, is DSGVTQTPKHLITATGQRVTLRCSPRSGDLSVYWYQQSLDQGLQFLIQYYNGEERAKGNILERFSAQQFPDLHSELNLSSLELGDSALYFCASSASSAQNTGELFFGEGSRLTVL.

The table lists this clonotype with many counts. The chain has TRBV5-1 and TRBJ2-1; D unclear. The CDR3 has 16 residues. Germline CDR1 is SGHRS and CDR2 is YFSETQ. The germline V and J ends were trimmed by 2 bases and 0 bases, with 12 bases remaining between them. The CDR3 region is CASSFDSRVSYNEQFF. CDR3 nucleotides: TGCGCCAGCAGCTTTGATAGCCGAGTCTCCTACAATGAGCAGTTCTTC.

Ten or more counts support this clonotype. V and J are TRBV5-1 and TRBJ2-1; 12 bases match TRBD2. The CDR3 spans 17 residues. Germline values: CDR1 SGHRS, CDR2 YFSETQ. The ends lost 0 bases at V and 5 bases at J; junction bases unmatched: 6. As DNA, the CDR3 is TGCGCCAGCAGCTTGGGACTAGCGGGAGTATTCAACAATGAGCAGTTCTTC. Amino acid sequence: CASSLGLAGVFNNEQFF.

Regarding this clonotype: This likely came from a read error, as a far larger clone is one base away. Because the CDR3 is missing its conserved closing phenylalanine or tryptophan, this is likely a read error. The genes are TRBV6-1 and TRBJ2-1; D may match TRBD1 or TRBD2 (5 bases each). V was pared by 6 bases and J by 9 bases, with 15 bases between. From germline, CDR1 is MNHNS and CDR2 SASEGT. This CDR3 is built from 13 residues. The chain's CDR3 is CASRSGTFGEQFI. The CDR3 DNA follows: TGTGCCAGCAGATCCGGGACCTTTGGTGAGCAGTTCATC.

This clonotype was observed many times. The rearrangement uses TRBV2 and TRBJ2-1, with TRBD2 matching 9 bases. The CDR3 runs 15 residues. CDR1 SNHLY and CDR2 FYNNEI come from the germline V gene. Trimming took 8 bases from V and 10 from J; bases not matched to a gene: 15. The CDR3 here is CASGVGSGRRMEQFF. In DNA form, the CDR3 reads TGTGCCAGCGGTGTGGGTAGCGGGAGACGTATGGAGCAGTTCTTC.

This clonotype was detected ten times or more. The chain's CDR3 is CASSPLLAGTYEQYF. DNA for the CDR3: TGTGCCAGCAGCCCCCTCCTAGCGGGTACCTACGAGCAGTACTTC. This chain connects TRBV7-9 to TRBJ2-7, with 8 bases matching TRBD2. This CDR3 region has 15 residues. Germline V gene data show CDR1 as SEHNR and CDR2 as FQNEAQ (reference sequence). J lost 2 bases, V lost 5 bases, and 8 bases had no gene match.

This clonotype was observed many times. The chain has TRBV20-1 and TRBJ2-7; 9 bases are a match to TRBD1. This CDR3 region has 13 residues. Looked up from germline, CDR1 is DFQATT and CDR2 is SNEGSKA (reference sequence). V lost 6 bases and J lost 1; bases outside the gene matches: 4. In DNA form, the CDR3 reads TGCAGTGCCACCGGGACAGGGTCCTACGAGCAGTACTTC. Amino acid sequence: CSATGTGSYEQYF.

This clonotype was detected ten times or more. The genes are TRBV18 and TRBJ2-1; the D gene could be TRBD1 or TRBD2 (6 bases each). Germline V CDR1 and CDR2: KGHSH, LQKENI. CDR3 size: 18 residues. V gave up 6 bases and J gave up 4 bases, with 25 bases separating them. The CDR3 protein is CASSPPGGQAALYNEQFF. Written as DNA, the CDR3 is TGTGCCAGCTCCCCCCCCGGGGGCCAAGCGGCCCTTTACAATGAGCAGTTCTTC.

In regard to this clonotype: It may be a read error: a sequence one base away is much more abundant. The genes are TRBV5-5 and TRBJ2-7, with no clear D. V was clipped by 0 bases and J by 6 bases, with 13 bases between them. The CDR3 contains 14 residues. CDR1 and CDR2 from the germline V gene are SGHKS and YYEKEE (reference sequence). CDR3 in DNA: TGTGCCAGCAGCTTGGTTCGGGTTCCCTGCGAGCAGTACTTC. Its protein product is CASSLVRVPCEQYF.